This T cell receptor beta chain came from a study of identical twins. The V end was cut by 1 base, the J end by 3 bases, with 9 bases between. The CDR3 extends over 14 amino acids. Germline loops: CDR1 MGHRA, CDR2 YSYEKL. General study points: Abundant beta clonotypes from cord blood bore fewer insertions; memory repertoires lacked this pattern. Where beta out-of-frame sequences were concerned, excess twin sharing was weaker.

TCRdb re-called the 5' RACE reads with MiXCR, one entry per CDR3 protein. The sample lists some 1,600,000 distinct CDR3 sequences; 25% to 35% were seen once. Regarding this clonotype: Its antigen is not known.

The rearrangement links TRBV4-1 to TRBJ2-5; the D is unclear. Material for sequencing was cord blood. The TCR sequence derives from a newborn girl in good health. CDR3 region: CASSQGIVEETQYF. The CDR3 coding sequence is TGCGCCAGCAGCCAAGGGATTGTGGAAGAGACCCAGTACTTC.